Below are 9 T cell receptor beta chains sequenced from a single sample in a study of cytomegalovirus exposure and HLA in healthy donors. Researchers ran the PCR with 60 Vbeta and 13 Jbeta primers. Measured with immunoSEQ multiplex PCR; TCRdb has only the in-frame clones, and not every one. The table lists some 150,000 clones, roughly 76% of them singletons. The sample taken for sequencing was PBMCs. These receptors were collected from a female donor in good health and CMV-seronegative.

The chain carries TRBV5-6 and TRBJ2-3, with 12 bases fitting TRBD2. This CDR3 is built from 18 residues. Trimming took 3 bases from V and 8 from J; bases not matched to a gene: 16. CDR1 is SGHDT, CDR2 YYEEEE, per germline. CDR3 loop: CASSSLSALAGGRGTQYF. DNA of the CDR3: TGTGCCAGCAGCTCCCTCTCCGCTCTAGCGGGAGGGCGGGGTACGCAGTATTTT.

V is TRBV19 and J is TRBJ1-1, with TRBD1 as a possible D gene (6 bases). CDR1 and CDR2 (germline): LNHDA, SQIVND (reference sequence). Trimming cost V 3 bases and J 6 bases, with 14 bases left between them. This CDR3 spans 14 amino acids. The CDR3 DNA sequence: TGTGCCAGTAGTATTTCTCCGGGACAACCTGAAGCTTTCTTT. This codes for CASSISPGQPEAFF.

The chain couples TRBV7-9 to TRBJ2-3, with 8 bases lining up with TRBD2. V shed 5 bases and J 5 bases; nucleotides not matched to a gene: 6. The CDR3 is 14 amino acids. Germline loops: CDR1 SEHNR, CDR2 FQNEAQ (reference sequence). The CDR3 DNA is TGTGCCAGCAGCGTGACTAGCGCTATAGATACGCAGTATTTT. Encoded protein: CASSVTSAIDTQYF.

This chain joins TRBV11-2 and TRBJ2-1, with D unresolved. Looked up from germline, CDR1 is SGHAT and CDR2 is FQNNGV. V lost 0 bases to trimming and J lost 7 bases, with 13 bases between them. The length of the CDR3 is 15 residues. In nucleotides, the CDR3 is TGTGCCAGCAGCTTAGAGACTCTAGGAAGGAATGAGCAGTTCTTC. Its translation is CASSLETLGRNEQFF.

This rearrangement joins TRBV27 to TRBJ1-1; TRBD1 agrees at 7 bases. This CDR3 comprises 15 residues. Trimming took 2 bases from V and 1 from J; bases not matched to a gene: 4. The germline V gene has CDR1 MNHEY and CDR2 SMNVEV (reference sequence). The DNA for the CDR3 is TGTGCCAGCAGTTTAAGGACAGGTTGGAACACTGAAGCTTTCTTT. It is translated as CASSLRTGWNTEAFF.

This sequence joins TRBV28 and TRBJ2-5; the D gene is possibly TRBD1 (7 bases). The CDR3 totals 15 residues. Germline loops: CDR1 MDHEN, CDR2 SYDVKM. Trimming stripped 5 bases from V and 4 bases from J, with 17 bases between. The CDR3: CASSPRQGGAETQYF. CDR3 nucleotide sequence: TGTGCCAGCAGTCCCCGACAGGGAGGCGCAGAGACCCAGTACTTC.

V gene TRBV7-9 combines with J gene TRBJ2-1, with D possibly TRBD2 on 5 matching bases. Per the germline V gene, CDR1 is SEHNR and CDR2 is FQNEAQ (reference sequence). This CDR3 spans 11 amino acids. Trimming removed 5 bases from V and 9 bases from J, with 8 bases in between. The CDR3 DNA is TGTGCCAGCAGCGCCAGCGGTGAGCAGTTCTTC. Its translation: CASSASGEQFF.

The chain employs TRBV15 and TRBJ1-5; TRBD1 matches at 12 bases. Germline-derived CDR1 and CDR2 are LNHNV and YYDKDF (reference sequence). There are 17 residues in the CDR3. J lost 6 bases, V lost 4 bases, and 10 bases had no gene match. CDR3 bases: TGTGCCACCAGCATTAGCACCGGGACAGGGGGCTTTCAGCCCCAGCATTTT. It codes for CATSISTGTGGFQPQHF.

This chain links TRBV5-1 with TRBJ2-7, with 15 nucleotides matching TRBD2. V lost 4 bases to trimming and J lost 5 bases; unmatched junction nucleotides: 4. The CDR3 extends over 15 amino acids. From germline, CDR1 is SGHRS and CDR2 YFSETQ. The CDR3 region has the DNA TGCGCCAGCAGCCCGGGACTAGCGGGAGGTGACGAGCAGTACTTC. As protein: CASSPGLAGGDEQYF.